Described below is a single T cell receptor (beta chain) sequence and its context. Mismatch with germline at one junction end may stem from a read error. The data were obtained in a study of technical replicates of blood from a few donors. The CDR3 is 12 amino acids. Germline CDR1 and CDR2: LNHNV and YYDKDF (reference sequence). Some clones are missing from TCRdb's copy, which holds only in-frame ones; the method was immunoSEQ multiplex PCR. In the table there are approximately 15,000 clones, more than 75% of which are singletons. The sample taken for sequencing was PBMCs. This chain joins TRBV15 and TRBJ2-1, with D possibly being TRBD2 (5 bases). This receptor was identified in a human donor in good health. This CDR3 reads CATSSLGDPDVF. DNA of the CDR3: TGTGCCACCAGCAGTCTGGGAGACCCCGATGTCTTC. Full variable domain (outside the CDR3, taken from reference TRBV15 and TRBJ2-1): DAMVIQNPRYQVTQFGKPVTLSCSQTLNHNVMYWYQQKSSQAPKLLFHYYDKDFNNEADTPDNFQSRRPNTSFCFLDIRSPGLGDTAMYLCATSSLGDPDVFGPGTRLTVL.